This T cell receptor beta chain was retrieved from a study of tumor and adjacent non-tumor tissue in lung cancer. Study summary: Patients comprised eleven to twelve adenocarcinoma, a couple of squamous cell carcinoma and 1 small cell lung cancer.

TCRbeta libraries were built with three rounds of nested PCR, modified from ARM-PCR. TCRdb redid the calling of the multiplex PCR reads with MiXCR, one entry per CDR3 protein. The sample lists 85,000 to 130,000 distinct CDR3 sequences, 65% seen once, with approximately 18% in the top ten. The study's findings and limits: Tumor tissue had significantly higher TCR diversity than normal lung.

No cell sorting was done before RNA was extracted from the tissue. Distant lung tissue was collected more than 3 cm away from the tumor edge. The CDR3 covers 15 residues. J gave up 2 bases and V 5 bases, and 5 bases lay outside the gene matches. Germline loops: CDR1 SNHLY, CDR2 FYNNEI. The sample holds a few counts of this clonotype. Its cognate antigen is unknown. The source of this sequence is a man aged 25 to 40 with non-small cell lung cancer. Sequenced material: distant non-tumor lung tissue. The V gene is TRBV2, the J gene TRBJ2-3, with TRBD2 matching 9 bases. CDR3 loop: CASSSSGGFTDTQYF. The CDR3 bases are TGTGCCAGCAGTTCAAGCGGGGGGTTCACAGATACGCAGTATTTT.